These 20 T cell receptor beta chains came from one sample sequenced in a study of blood T cell repertoires in COVID-19 (TCRdb year 2020). Library creation used the immunoSEQ multiplex PCR assay. TCRdb provides this immuneACCESS table in a form limited to in-frame rearrangements. Some clones are lacking; in checked studies, under half of them reflect an unresolved V gene, and why the rest are absent is not known. The sample table shows 200,000 to 250,000 clones, and around 84% are seen once. Approximately 7.2% of the sample goes to the ten largest clones. The sequencing sample was made of peripheral blood. These receptors were obtained from a woman between 65 and 79 years old with active or convalescent COVID-19.

The chain uses TRBV7-9 and TRBJ1-1; D is unclear. Trimming took 1 base from V and 11 from J, leaving 14 bases between them. Germline V gives CDR1 SEHNR, CDR2 FQNEAQ (reference sequence). The CDR3 loop spans 13 amino acids. CDR3: CASSLVGGGIAFF. CDR3 DNA: TGTGCCAGCAGCTTAGTTGGAGGTGGTATTGCTTTCTTT.

This chain uses TRBV19 with TRBJ1-5; D unclear. Germline V gene sequence: CDR1 LNHDA, CDR2 SQIVND (reference sequence). This CDR3 spans 13 amino acids. The germline V and J ends were trimmed by 0 bases and 5 bases, with 5 bases remaining between them. The CDR3 DNA reads TGTGCCAGTAGTATAGACCTGTATCAGCCCCAGCATTTT. Protein sequence: CASSIDLYQPQHF.

This chain uses TRBV3-1 (or the pseudogene TRBV3-2) with TRBJ1-1; TRBD1 agrees at 7 bases. J gave up 2 bases and V 5 bases, and 5 bases lay outside the gene matches. The CDR3 runs 14 residues. CDR1 is LGHDT, CDR2 YNNKEL, per germline (reference sequence). The CDR3 sequence: CASSSDRRNTEAFF. Written as DNA, the CDR3 is TGTGCCAGCAGCTCGGACAGGAGAAACACTGAAGCTTTCTTT.

This chain uses TRBV5-8 with TRBJ1-6; TRBD1 agrees at 11 bases. In germline, CDR1 is SGHTS, CDR2 YDEGEE. The J segment lost 7 bases and the V segment lost 0 bases, leaving 6 bases of the junction unmatched. CDR3 length: 17 amino acids. CDR3 residues: CASSLEIGTGGNSPLHF. The DNA of the CDR3 is TGTGCCAGCAGCTTGGAAATCGGGACAGGGGGAAATTCACCCCTCCACTTT.

The rearrangement links TRBV5-6 to TRBJ1-4; 7 bases line up with TRBD1. CDR1 and CDR2 from the germline V gene are SGHDT and YYEEEE. CDR3 length: 13 residues. Trimming removed 4 bases from V and 5 bases from J; junction bases left unmatched: 2. The CDR3 DNA follows: TGTGCCAGCAGCCCGACAGGGAATGAAAAACTGTTTTTT. Protein: CASSPTGNEKLFF.

The chain has TRBV5-1 and TRBJ2-7; D gene unclear. Per germline, CDR1 SGHRS and CDR2 YFSETQ. This CDR3 is built from 13 residues. The germline V and J ends were trimmed by 2 bases and 7 bases, with 13 bases remaining between them. CDR3 sequence: CASSLQRNGEQYF. The CDR3 DNA follows: TGCGCCAGCAGCTTACAACGAAACGGGGAGCAGTACTTC.

The V and J genes are TRBV19 and TRBJ1-1, with 7 bases lining up with TRBD1. Germline V gene data show CDR1 as LNHDA and CDR2 as SQIVND (reference sequence). Trimming cost V 1 base and J 1 base; bases outside gene matches: 12. The CDR3 loop spans 18 amino acids. The CDR3 loop reads CASSIVPLLTGANTEAFF. As DNA, the CDR3 is TGTGCCAGTAGTATAGTACCCCTTCTAACAGGGGCGAACACTGAAGCTTTCTTT.

The rearrangement uses TRBV5-6 and TRBJ1-2; 11 bases fit TRBD1. CDR3 length equals 18 residues. CDR1 and CDR2 from the germline V gene are SGHDT and YYEEEE. The V and J ends lost 4 bases and 4 bases, in that order; junction bases with no gene match: 15. The CDR3 DNA follows: TGTGCCAGCAGCGGGGCCTGGACAGGGGGCTTAGTTAGCTATGGCTACACCTTC. This encodes CASSGAWTGGLVSYGYTF.

This clone was seen more than once but under ten times. This chain links TRBV24-1 with TRBJ2-2, with D perhaps TRBD2 (5 bases). Germline loops: CDR1 KGHDR, CDR2 SFDVKD. This CDR3 is built from 17 residues. V was pared by 4 bases and J by 0 bases, with 14 bases between. The CDR3 nucleotides are TGTGCCACCAGTGACACGCTCCCGGGGTCGAACACCGGGGAGCTGTTTTTT. Residues: CATSDTLPGSNTGELFF.

The chain couples TRBV7-8 to TRBJ2-1, with a weak D call TRBD1 (5 bases). V was cut by 5 bases and J by 8 bases, with 10 bases left in between. CDR3 length equals 12 residues. The germline gives CDR1 SGHVS, CDR2 FQNEAQ. DNA of the CDR3: TGTGCCAGCAGCATGCAGGGCTATGAGCAGTTCTTC. Translation: CASSMQGYEQFF.

The rearrangement links TRBV18 to TRBJ1-2, with a weak D call TRBD1 (6 bases). V lost 4 bases to trimming and J lost 2 bases, with 8 bases between them. This CDR3 comprises 13 residues. The germline V gene encodes CDR1 KGHSH and CDR2 LQKENI. CDR3 sequence reads: CASSQGTNYGYTF. The DNA for the CDR3 is TGTGCCAGCTCACAAGGGACAAACTATGGCTACACCTTC.

The rearrangement joins TRBV4-3 to TRBJ2-1; maybe TRBD2 (6 bases). The CDR3 has 15 residues. Deletions cut 5 bases from V and 7 bases from J, with 18 bases between. The germline V gene encodes CDR1 LGHNA and CDR2 YSLEER. CDR3 nucleotide sequence: TGCGCCAGCAGCTTTGAAAGTAGCGGTTTAAATGAGCAGTTCTTC. This encodes CASSFESSGLNEQFF.

The rearrangement joins TRBV6-5 to TRBJ2-5; D remains unclear. This CDR3 contains 12 residues. Germline V gene data show CDR1 as MNHEY and CDR2 as SVGAGI. With 4 bases removed from V and 5 bases from J, the gap between germline ends came to 8 bases. CDR3 in amino acids: CASSSSRETQYF. The CDR3 region has the DNA TGTGCCAGCAGTTCATCGCGGGAGACCCAGTACTTC.

J is TRBJ1-2 and V is TRBV6-5; 7 nucleotides match TRBD1. The V and J ends lost 4 bases and 8 bases, in that order; junction bases with no gene match: 10. Looked up from germline, CDR1 is MNHEY and CDR2 is SVGAGI. The CDR3 consists of 14 residues. The CDR3 DNA is TGTGCCAGCAGTTTATGGGACAGAAGTGGAGGCTACACCTTC. This sequence encodes CASSLWDRSGGYTF.

The chain employs TRBV19 and TRBJ1-5, with D perhaps TRBD1 (6 bases). The V end was cut by 0 bases, the J end by 5 bases, with 11 bases between. The V gene's germline CDR1 is LNHDA and CDR2 SQIVND (reference sequence). The CDR3 is made up of 15 amino acids. The CDR3 loop is CASSIDGGPDQPQHF. The CDR3 DNA follows: TGTGCCAGTAGTATAGATGGGGGCCCGGATCAGCCCCAGCATTTT.

With respect to this clone: At one of its ends the junction is not consistent with the germline gene, which may arise from a read error. V usage is TRBV5-6 and J usage is TRBJ1-2, with D tentatively TRBD1 (6 bases). CDR3 length equals 13 residues. In germline, CDR1 is SGHDT, CDR2 YYEEEE. CDR3 sequence reads: CASSRENRDLNHF. The CDR3 coding sequence is TGTGCCAGCAGCCGTGAAAACAGGGATCTCAACCACTTC.

Remarks on this clone: Different DNA sequences within this sample yield the same CDR3. The chain links TRBV5-1 to TRBJ2-7; 8 bases agree with TRBD1. Germline CDR1 reads SGHRS; CDR2 reads YFSETQ. V lost 0 bases to trimming and J lost 5 bases; unmatched junction nucleotides: 1. The CDR3 spans 13 residues. The CDR3 loop is CASSLGQGNEQYF. Here the CDR3 DNA reads TGCGCCAGCAGCTTGGGACAGGGGAACGAGCAGTACTTC.

The rearrangement links TRBV29-1 to TRBJ2-3; D not certain. Germline lookup yields CDR1 SQVTM and CDR2 ANQGSEA. V lost 7 bases to trimming and J lost 6 bases, with 11 bases between them. The CDR3 contains 11 residues. This CDR3 reads CSARFGDTQYF. As DNA, the CDR3 is TGCAGCGCCCGATTCGGGGATACGCAGTATTTT.

V is TRBV15 and J is TRBJ2-6; 13 bases are a match to TRBD2. Germline CDR1 LNHNV, CDR2 YYDKDF (reference sequence). With 0 bases clipped from V and 0 bases from J, the junction kept 2 bases outside the gene matches. The length of the CDR3 is 19 residues. The CDR3 spells CATSRDGLAGASGANVLTF. For the CDR3, the DNA is TGTGCCACCAGCAGAGACGGACTAGCGGGGGCCTCTGGGGCCAACGTCCTGACTTTC.

This chain uses TRBV12-3 or TRBV12-4 with TRBJ2-7; D not resolved. The length of the CDR3 is 12 residues. V lost 5 bases, J lost 2 bases, and 7 bases lay in between. CDR3 nucleotides: TGTGCCAGCAGTCGCCAGGCCTACGAGCAGTACTTC. Amino acid sequence: CASSRQAYEQYF.